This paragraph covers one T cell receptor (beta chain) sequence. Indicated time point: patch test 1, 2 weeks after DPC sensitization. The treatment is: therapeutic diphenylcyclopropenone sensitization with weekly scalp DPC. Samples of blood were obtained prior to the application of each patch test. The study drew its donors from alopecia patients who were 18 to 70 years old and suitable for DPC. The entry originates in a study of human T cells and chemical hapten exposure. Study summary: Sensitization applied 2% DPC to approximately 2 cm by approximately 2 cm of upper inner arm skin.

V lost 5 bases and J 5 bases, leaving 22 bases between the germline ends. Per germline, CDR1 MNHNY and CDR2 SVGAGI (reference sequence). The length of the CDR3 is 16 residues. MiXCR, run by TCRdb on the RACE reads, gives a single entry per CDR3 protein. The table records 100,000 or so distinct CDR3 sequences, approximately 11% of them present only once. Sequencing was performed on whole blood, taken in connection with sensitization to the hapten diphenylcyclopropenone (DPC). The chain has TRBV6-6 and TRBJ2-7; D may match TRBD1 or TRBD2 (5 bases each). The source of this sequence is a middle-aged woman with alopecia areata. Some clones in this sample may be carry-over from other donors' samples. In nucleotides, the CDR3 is TGTGCCAGCAGTACAAGCACCGGGACGCAGAACAACGAGCAGTACTTC. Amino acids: CASSTSTGTQNNEQYF.